The source of this TCR beta chain is a study of glioma-infiltrating T cells. Only one count was recorded for this clonotype. Its antigen is not identified. An end of the junction differs from the germline gene, which may be a read error. The CDR3 extends over 14 amino acids. The V gene's germline CDR1 is DFQATT and CDR2 SNEGSKA (reference sequence). Using RNA template, CDR3s of TCR alpha and beta were amplified with iRepertoire arm-PCR. TCRdb recomputed calls from the multiplex PCR reads with MiXCR, one row per CDR3 protein. The sample includes approximately 90,000 distinct CDR3 sequences, roughly 23% of them seen just once. General study findings and limits: Gliomas, especially low-grade, showed above-expected tissue-blood divergence; non-neoplastic patients showed below.

The sequence was collected from a human donor with low-grade glioma or glioblastoma, undergoing nonglioma brain surgery, or in good health (not recorded which). Sequencing was carried out using glioma tissue, nonneoplastic brain tissue, or PBMCs (not recorded which). The chain uses TRBV20-1 and TRBJ2-1, with TRBD2 matching over 8 bases. Here the CDR3 DNA reads TGCAGCGTTGAGTATCGGGGGGGCTACACTGAGCAGTTCTTC. Protein: CSVEYRGGYTEQFF.